This is a list of T cell receptor beta chains from one sample in a study of a mutant IDH1 vaccine in newly diagnosed glioma. The data were produced by immunoSEQ multiplex PCR, yet TCRdb's version contains in-frame clones alone and is incomplete. The top ten clones hold around a sixth of a sample with 40,000 or so clones, 82% of them seen once. Their antigens remain unidentified. The input for sequencing was PBMCs, taken from a glioma patient whose treatment included an IDH1 peptide vaccine. These receptors all stem from a man between 18 and 29 years old with glioma. Some clones in this sample may be carry-over from other donors' samples. Each CDR3 is given with its conserved first and last residue. Fields, in order: CDR3 protein, CDR3 DNA, J gene, clone size, D gene, V gene. A D gene is named only where the DNA matches it firmly. Clone size appears in some rows only: once, few, many, or a class for an expanded clone.

CDR3aa: CASRETGLPNYGYTF
CDR3nt: TGTGCCAGCAGAGAAACAGGGCTTCCTAACTATGGCTACACCTTC
j_gene: TRBJ1-2
abundance: -
d_gene: -
v_gene: TRBV6-1

CDR3aa: CASVEGSSGNTIYF
CDR3nt: TGTGCCTCGGTGGAGGGGAGCTCTGGAAACACCATATATTTT
j_gene: TRBJ1-3
abundance: few
d_gene: -
v_gene: TRBV30

CDR3aa: CASRALARSGDTQYF
CDR3nt: TGTGCCAGCAGGGCACTAGCGAGATCAGGAGATACGCAGTATTTT
j_gene: TRBJ2-3
abundance: few
d_gene: TRBD2
v_gene: TRBV6-1

CDR3aa: CASRARSANEKLFF
CDR3nt: TGTGCCAGCAGAGCAAGGTCTGCTAATGAAAAACTGTTTTTT
j_gene: TRBJ1-4
abundance: -
d_gene: -
v_gene: TRBV25-1

CDR3aa: CASSSGSTETQYF
CDR3nt: TGCGCCAGCAGCTCCGGGTCGACTGAGACCCAGTACTTC
j_gene: TRBJ2-5
abundance: once
d_gene: -
v_gene: TRBV5-1

CDR3aa: CASSLGGGTYNEQFF
CDR3nt: TGTGCCAGCAGCTTAGGCGGGGGGACCTACAATGAGCAGTTCTTC
j_gene: TRBJ2-1
abundance: -
d_gene: TRBD2
v_gene: TRBV13

CDR3aa: CASSFETGAYEQYF
CDR3nt: TGTGCCAGCAGCTTTGAGACGGGAGCCTACGAGCAGTACTTC
j_gene: TRBJ2-7
abundance: -
d_gene: -
v_gene: TRBV7-6

CDR3aa: CASSFSSYEQYF
CDR3nt: TGTGCCAGCAGCTTTAGCTCCTACGAGCAGTACTTC
j_gene: TRBJ2-7
abundance: -
d_gene: -
v_gene: TRBV2

CDR3aa: CASSSPYEQFF
CDR3nt: TGTGCCAGCTCATCTCCTTATGAGCAGTTCTTC
j_gene: TRBJ2-1
abundance: once
d_gene: -
v_gene: TRBV18

CDR3aa: CASSFTRGTEAFF
CDR3nt: TGCGCCAGCAGCTTTACGAGGGGAACTGAAGCTTTCTTT
j_gene: TRBJ1-1
abundance: -
d_gene: -
v_gene: TRBV5-1

CDR3aa: CASSWGTSGYYEQYF
CDR3nt: TGTGCCAGCAGCTGGGGGACTAGCGGGTACTACGAGCAGTACTTC
j_gene: TRBJ2-7
abundance: -
d_gene: TRBD2
v_gene: TRBV5-4

CDR3aa: CASSQGGSNQPQHF
CDR3nt: TGTGCCAGCAGCCAAGGGGGAAGCAATCAGCCCCAGCATTTT
j_gene: TRBJ1-5
abundance: -
d_gene: -
v_gene: TRBV4-2

CDR3aa: CASSEYGISTDTQYF
CDR3nt: TGTGCCAGCAGCGAATACGGGATTAGCACAGATACGCAGTATTTT
j_gene: TRBJ2-3
abundance: -
d_gene: -
v_gene: TRBV6-5

CDR3aa: CASSLDDRDTEAFF
CDR3nt: TGTGCCAGCAGCTTAGACGACAGGGACACTGAAGCTTTCTTT
j_gene: TRBJ1-1
abundance: -
d_gene: TRBD1
v_gene: TRBV7-2

CDR3aa: CAWSSSNGGEQFF
CDR3nt: TGTGCCTGGAGTTCGTCGAACGGGGGCGAGCAGTTCTTC
j_gene: TRBJ2-1
abundance: once
d_gene: -
v_gene: TRBV30

CDR3aa: CASSSGTGGFYEQYF
CDR3nt: TGTGCCAGCAGTTCCGGGACAGGGGGCTTCTACGAGCAGTACTTC
j_gene: TRBJ2-7
abundance: -
d_gene: TRBD1
v_gene: TRBV27

CDR3aa: CASRKLDTGGEQFF
CDR3nt: TGTGCCAGCAGAAAACTCGACACAGGGGGCGAGCAGTTCTTC
j_gene: TRBJ2-1
abundance: -
d_gene: TRBD1
v_gene: TRBV10-3